This record covers a single TCR beta chain. What it recognizes is unknown. This entry comes from a study of T cell responses to AZD1222 COVID-19 vaccine. Study-level points and caveats: Spike-specific TCRs gained breadth and depth after people received two AZD1222 doses.

The repertoire was sequenced with immunoSEQ multiplex PCR; TCRdb's copy has only in-frame clones and lacks some. This table holds 75,000 to 95,000 clones, 85% to 90% found once. Germline V gene data show CDR1 as LNHNV and CDR2 as YYDKDF (reference sequence). The CDR3 sequence is 16 residues long. The J segment lost 9 bases and the V segment lost 2 bases, leaving 5 bases of the junction unmatched. This sequence originates from an adult in good health. The gene calls are TRBV15 and TRBJ2-1; 15 bases map to TRBD2. Here the sequenced sample was peripheral blood, taken on day 0 of MenACWY control vaccination. Here the CDR3 reads CATSRLGLAGGLEQFF. CDR3 in DNA: TGTGCCACCAGCAGATTAGGACTAGCGGGGGGGCTTGAGCAGTTCTTC.